The 29 T cell receptor beta chains below all came from one sample that was sequenced in a study of T cell changes during pregnancy in multiple sclerosis. The repertoire was sequenced with immunoSEQ multiplex PCR; TCRdb's copy has only in-frame clones and lacks some. The sample includes some 64,000 clones, around 92% of them seen just once. The starting material was peripheral blood, obtained in the first trimester of pregnancy. These receptors all come from a female donor with multiple sclerosis, enrolled in a pregnancy study.

CDR3 in DNA: TGTGCCAGCAGTGACTCTGGGCTCGGGGAGCTGTTTTTT. The encoded protein is CASSDSGLGELFF. The chain uses TRBV6-4 and TRBJ2-2; D is ambiguous. V lost 0 bases and J lost 7, with 6 bases in between. Germline loops: CDR1 MRHNA, CDR2 SNTAGT. The CDR3 has 13 residues.

As DNA, the CDR3 is TGTGCCAGCAGTTCACTAGCGGGGAGAAGCTACAATGAGCAGTTCTTC. Translation gives CASSSLAGRSYNEQFF. The rearrangement links TRBV28 to TRBJ2-1; 10 nucleotides align to TRBD2. The germline gives CDR1 MDHEN, CDR2 SYDVKM. The CDR3 is 16 amino acids. The junction had 6 bases not matched to a gene; V was cut back by 4 bases and J by 3 bases.

The chain couples TRBV29-1 to TRBJ2-3, with a weak D call TRBD1 (5 bases). Trimming cost V 5 bases and J 2 bases, with 11 bases left between them. Germline CDR1 is SQVTM and CDR2 is ANQGSEA. CDR3 length: 13 residues. The CDR3 nucleotides are TGCAGCGTTCCTAAGACAGTCACAGATACGCAGTATTTT. This translates into CSVPKTVTDTQYF.

The chain combines TRBV7-9 with TRBJ2-1, with D perhaps matching TRBD2 (6 bases). The CDR3 sequence is 13 residues long. Per germline, CDR1 SEHNR and CDR2 FQNEAQ (reference sequence). Trimming took off 5 bases at V and 7 bases at J, with 12 bases between the two ends. CDR3 amino acids: CASSPTSMNEQFF. CDR3 sequence (DNA): TGTGCCAGCAGCCCAACTAGCATGAATGAGCAGTTCTTC.

This clone was detected once. This rearrangement joins TRBV11-3 to TRBJ2-1; 12 bases line up with TRBD2. Unmatched junction bases numbered 6, after V lost 5 bases and J lost 10 bases. Per the germline V gene, CDR1 is SGHNT and CDR2 is YENEEA. This CDR3 is built from 14 residues. The CDR3 spells CASSPSGRVEEQFF. CDR3 nucleotide sequence: TGTGCCAGCAGCCCTAGCGGGAGGGTTGAAGAGCAGTTCTTC.

The chain is built from TRBV7-8 and TRBJ2-1; D is ambiguous. The CDR3 runs to 14 residues. Deletions cut 2 bases from V and 3 bases from J, with 8 bases between. Germline assignment: CDR1 SGHVS and CDR2 FQNEAQ. This CDR3 is CASSLNNNYNEQFF. The DNA of the CDR3 is TGTGCCAGCAGCTTAAACAATAACTACAATGAGCAGTTCTTC. The variable domain in full, completed from reference TRBV7-8 and TRBJ2-1, reads GAGVSQSPRYKVAKRGQDVALRCDPISGHVSLFWYQQALGQGPEFLTYFQNEAQLDKSGLPSDRFFAERPEGSVSTLKIQRTQQEDSAVYLCASSLNNNYNEQFFGPGTRLTVL.

V is TRBV10-3 and J is TRBJ2-2, with D maybe TRBD2 (6 bases). Trimming cost V 6 bases and J 6 bases, with 11 bases left between them. Germline CDR1 and CDR2: ENHRY and SYGVKD. This CDR3 contains 13 residues. CDR3 region: CAIRGSGAGELFF. The CDR3 DNA reads as TGTGCCATCAGGGGTAGCGGTGCCGGGGAGCTGTTTTTT.

This clone appeared once. This rearrangement joins TRBV6-1 to TRBJ2-3; the D gene is possibly TRBD2 (6 bases). The CDR3 totals 18 residues. Trimming took 0 bases from V and 1 from J, leaving 17 bases between them. The V gene's germline CDR1 is MNHNS and CDR2 SASEGT. CDR3 region: CASSEAGGVRTGTDTQYF. The DNA for the CDR3 is TGTGCCAGCAGTGAAGCGGGAGGAGTGAGGACTGGCACAGATACGCAGTATTTT.

The chain is built from TRBV7-6 and TRBJ1-4, with no clear D. The germline V gene encodes CDR1 SGHVS and CDR2 FNYEAQ. The CDR3 has 18 amino acids. Trimming pared 4 bases from V and 4 bases from J, leaving 22 bases between. The DNA for the CDR3 is TGTGCCAGCAGCTCGCTACAGCTGAAACAATTGGATAATGAAAAACTGTTTTTT. Residues: CASSSLQLKQLDNEKLFF.

The sample holds a few counts of this clone. The rearrangement joins TRBV19 to TRBJ2-2; 8 nucleotides agree with TRBD2. Germline V gene sequence: CDR1 LNHDA, CDR2 SQIVND (reference sequence). The CDR3 sequence is 14 residues long. J was trimmed by 4 bases and V by 11 bases; bases with no gene match: 9. CDR3: CASREGPSTGELFF. The CDR3 DNA reads TGTGCCTCCCGGGAGGGTCCCAGCACCGGGGAGCTGTTTTTT.

This clone was detected only once. The chain has TRBV10-3 and TRBJ2-5; tentatively, D is TRBD2 (5 bases). The CDR3 is made up of 15 amino acids. The V gene lost 4 bases and the J gene lost 2 bases, with 14 bases spanning the gap. Germline CDR1 reads ENHRY; CDR2 reads SYGVKD. This CDR3 reads CAISGRPGEQETQYF. CDR3 coding DNA: TGTGCCATCAGTGGGAGGCCAGGTGAACAAGAGACCCAGTACTTC.

The rearrangement links TRBV13 to TRBJ2-5, with 14 bases lining up with TRBD2. Germline CDR1 PRHDT, CDR2 FYEKMQ (reference sequence). V trimming: 5 bases; J trimming: 4 bases; junction bases outside the gene matches: 6. The CDR3 consists of 16 residues. CDR3 residues: CASSLRTSGRSETQYF. For the CDR3, the DNA is TGTGCCAGCAGCCTCCGGACTAGCGGGAGGTCAGAGACCCAGTACTTC.

The chain uses TRBV7-9 and TRBJ2-1; D gene ambiguous. CDR1 is SEHNR and CDR2 is FQNEAQ in the germline V gene (reference sequence). CDR3 size: 16 residues. Trimming stripped 5 bases from V and 6 bases from J, with 20 bases between. The CDR3 DNA is TGTGCCAGCAGCCTTGAGACTTATTCAGACGGCAATGAGCAGTTCTTC. Its translation is CASSLETYSDGNEQFF.

This sequence joins TRBV5-1 and TRBJ2-1; the match to TRBD1 covers 9 bases. The V gene's germline CDR1 is SGHRS and CDR2 YFSETQ. This CDR3 contains 14 residues. V shed 1 base and J 9 bases; nucleotides not matched to a gene: 5. The CDR3 region has the DNA TGCGCCAGCAGCTTGACACAGGGGGCCGGTGAGCAGTTCTTC. It translates to CASSLTQGAGEQFF.

V usage is TRBV15 and J usage is TRBJ1-4, with D possibly being TRBD1 (6 bases). Trimming cost V 5 bases and J 8 bases, with 9 bases left between them. Per the germline V gene, CDR1 is LNHNV and CDR2 is YYDKDF (reference sequence). This CDR3 is built from 12 residues. CDR3 nucleotide sequence: TGTGCCACCAGCCCAGGGGACGAAAAACTGTTTTTT. Translating gives CATSPGDEKLFF.

The chain employs TRBV27 and TRBJ1-4; D gene uncertain. Germline V gene sequence: CDR1 MNHEY, CDR2 SMNVEV (reference sequence). This CDR3 is built from 14 residues. Trimming left V 3 bases short and J 5 bases short, with 10 bases between. Here the CDR3 DNA reads TGTGCCAGCAGTTTTGGGAGGGCGAATGAAAAACTGTTTTTT. Its protein product is CASSFGRANEKLFF.

The chain recombines TRBV5-5 with TRBJ2-1; TRBD2 might be the D (6 bases). The CDR3 is made up of 16 amino acids. V was trimmed by 4 bases and J by 2 bases, leaving 16 bases between them. In germline, CDR1 is SGHKS, CDR2 YYEKEE (reference sequence). The CDR3 region is CASSQDGTGTYNEQFF. DNA for the CDR3: TGTGCCAGCAGCCAAGATGGGACTGGGACCTACAATGAGCAGTTCTTC.

The J gene is TRBJ1-2, the V gene TRBV6-6; weak D call: TRBD1 (6 bases). This CDR3 region has 14 residues. The germline V and J ends were trimmed by 4 bases and 3 bases, with 12 bases remaining between them. Germline lookup yields CDR1 MNHNY and CDR2 SVGAGI (reference sequence). The CDR3: CASSSFSGDYGYTF. The CDR3 DNA reads as TGTGCCAGCAGTTCCTTTTCAGGGGACTATGGCTACACCTTC.

The chain carries TRBV6-1 and TRBJ2-7; 7 nucleotides align to TRBD1. Germline assignment: CDR1 MNHNS and CDR2 SASEGT. This CDR3 region has 14 residues. J lost 4 bases, V lost 8 bases, and 11 bases had no gene match. The CDR3 DNA reads TGTGCCAGCCGAATTTCGACAGGGATGTACGAGCAGTACTTC. This encodes CASRISTGMYEQYF.

This CDR3 reads CASSLRRGQNTEAFF. The CDR3 bases are TGTGCCAGCAGCTTACGACGAGGCCAGAACACTGAAGCTTTCTTT. The gene calls are TRBV11-1 and TRBJ1-1; no clear D gene. Trimming pared 2 bases from V and 1 base from J, leaving 11 bases between. This CDR3 comprises 15 residues. CDR1 SGHAT and CDR2 FQDESV come from the germline V gene (reference sequence).

V is TRBV28 and J is TRBJ2-2, with 14 bases aligning to TRBD2. Trimming took 7 bases from V and 12 from J; bases not matched to a gene: 7. CDR1 is MDHEN and CDR2 is SYDVKM in the germline V gene. The CDR3 totals 14 residues. DNA for the CDR3: TGTGCCAGCAACTCCGGGACTAGCGGGAGTAAGCTGTTTTTT. This gives the protein CASNSGTSGSKLFF. Full variable domain (outside the CDR3, taken from reference TRBV28 and TRBJ2-2): DVKVTQSSRYLVKRTGEKVFLECVQDMDHENMFWYRQDPGLGLRLIYFSYDVKMKEKGDIPEGYSVSREKKERFSLILESASTNQTSMYLCASNSGTSGSKLFFGEGSRLTVL.

This clone showed up just once. The chain uses TRBV29-1 and TRBJ2-1; the D gene is possibly TRBD2 (5 bases). Germline assignment: CDR1 SQVTM and CDR2 ANQGSEA. Trimming cost V 0 bases and J 12 bases, with 12 bases left between them. This CDR3 contains 12 residues. The CDR3 nucleotides read TGCAGCGTTGAAGATCTCCGCGAGGGGCAGTTCTTC. Its translation is CSVEDLREGQFF.

The chain has TRBV5-1 and TRBJ2-7; 8 bases line up with TRBD1. CDR1 SGHRS and CDR2 YFSETQ come from the germline V gene. This CDR3 is built from 14 residues. The J segment lost 7 bases and the V segment lost 6 bases, leaving 12 bases of the junction unmatched. The CDR3 protein is CASKQRTGIGEQYF. The CDR3 nucleotides are TGCGCCAGCAAACAAAGGACAGGGATCGGGGAGCAGTACTTC.

The V and J genes are TRBV2 and TRBJ1-6, with 10 nucleotides matching TRBD1. Germline lookup yields CDR1 SNHLY and CDR2 FYNNEI. V dropped 6 bases and J dropped 10; count of bases not matched to a gene: 6. The CDR3 length is 14 residues. Written as DNA, the CDR3 is TGTGCCAGCAGGACGACAGGGGGCCGGTCACCCCTCCACTTT. This gives the protein CASRTTGGRSPLHF.

The chain is built from TRBV11-2 and TRBJ2-7; 13 bases agree with TRBD2. The germline gives CDR1 SGHAT, CDR2 FQNNGV. The CDR3 is made up of 16 amino acids. Trimming took 5 bases from V and 2 from J; bases not matched to a gene: 6. CDR3: CASSAGGTSGAYEQYF. In DNA, the CDR3 is TGTGCCAGCAGCGCCGGAGGGACTAGCGGGGCCTACGAGCAGTACTTC. The whole variable domain, filled in from reference TRBV11-2 and TRBJ2-7, reads EAGVAQSPRYKIIEKRQSVAFWCNPISGHATLYWYQQILGQGPKLLIQFQNNGVVDDSQLPKDRFSAERLKGVDSTLKIQPAKLEDSAVYLCASSAGGTSGAYEQYFGPGTRLTVT.

This clone was recorded a few times. This chain links TRBV27 with TRBJ2-7; 9 bases match TRBD2. V lost 2 bases, J lost 6 bases, and 2 bases stayed unmatched. This CDR3 has 13 residues. CDR1 and CDR2 from the germline V gene are MNHEY and SMNVEV (reference sequence). CDR3 nucleotides: TGTGCCAGCAGTTTACTAGCGGGATCCGAGCAGTACTTC. This gives the protein CASSLLAGSEQYF.

This clone was observed a single time. The gene calls are TRBV5-1 and TRBJ2-1; 7 bases match TRBD2. The CDR3 runs 13 residues. The junction had 4 bases not matched to a gene; V was cut back by 3 bases and J by 7 bases. CDR1 is SGHRS, CDR2 YFSETQ, per germline. CDR3 sequence (DNA): TGCGCCAGCAGCTCCAATAGCGGGAATGAGCAGTTCTTC. Its protein is CASSSNSGNEQFF.

CDR3: CASSQDLAGSPYEQYF. The CDR3 nucleotides are TGTGCCAGCAGCCAAGATTTAGCGGGAAGTCCCTACGAGCAGTACTTC. The gene calls are TRBV4-2 and TRBJ2-7, with 8 bases fitting TRBD2. V shed 0 bases, J shed 2 bases, and the junction held 6 bases outside the gene matches. This CDR3 has 16 residues. The V gene's germline CDR1 is LGHNA and CDR2 YNFKEQ.

This sequence joins TRBV19 and TRBJ2-3, with TRBD2 matching over 9 bases. Germline-derived CDR1 and CDR2 are LNHDA and SQIVND (reference sequence). The CDR3 runs 14 residues. After removal of 4 bases from V and 9 bases from J, the junction contained 8 bases not matched to a gene. CDR3 sequence (DNA): TGTGCCAGTAGTACCCTAGCGGGAACAGGGACGCAGTATTTT. Its translation is CASSTLAGTGTQYF.